This TCR beta chain was sequenced for a study of identical twins. TCRdb re-called the 5' RACE reads with MiXCR, one entry per CDR3 protein. The data contain about 530,000 distinct CDR3 sequences, around 15% of them singletons. V lost 2 bases, J lost 6 bases, and 14 bases lay in between. Germline-derived CDR1 and CDR2 are MNHNS and SASEGT. This CDR3 region has 15 residues. The sample was also reused in another study, on yellow fever vaccine responses in identical twins.

The chain couples TRBV6-1 to TRBJ1-5; a possible D gene is TRBD1 (5 bases). The source is a woman between 18 and 29 years old in good health. Source material: CD4+ T cells sorted from blood. In nucleotides, the CDR3 is TGTGCCAGCAGTGAACAGGGCAGGCTGGGTCAGCCCCAGCATTTT. Its translation is CASSEQGRLGQPQHF.